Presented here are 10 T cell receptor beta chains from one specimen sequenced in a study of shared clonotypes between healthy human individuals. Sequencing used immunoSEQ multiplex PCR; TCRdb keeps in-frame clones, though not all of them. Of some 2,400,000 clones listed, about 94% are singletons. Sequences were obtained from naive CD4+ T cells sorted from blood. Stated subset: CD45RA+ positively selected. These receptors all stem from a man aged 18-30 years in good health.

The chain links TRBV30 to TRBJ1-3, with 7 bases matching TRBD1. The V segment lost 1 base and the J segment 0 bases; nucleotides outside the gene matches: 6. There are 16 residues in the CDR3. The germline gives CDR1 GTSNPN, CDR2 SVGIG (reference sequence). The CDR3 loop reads CAWSGWDRFSGNTIYF. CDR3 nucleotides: TGTGCCTGGAGTGGATGGGACAGATTCTCTGGAAACACCATATATTTT.

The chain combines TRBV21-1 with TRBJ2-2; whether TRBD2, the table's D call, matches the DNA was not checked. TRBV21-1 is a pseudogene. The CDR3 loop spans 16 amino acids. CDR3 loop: CASSKVRAANTGELFF. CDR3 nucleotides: TGTGCCAGCAGCAAAGTGAGGGCAGCGAACACCGGGGAGCTGTTTTTT.

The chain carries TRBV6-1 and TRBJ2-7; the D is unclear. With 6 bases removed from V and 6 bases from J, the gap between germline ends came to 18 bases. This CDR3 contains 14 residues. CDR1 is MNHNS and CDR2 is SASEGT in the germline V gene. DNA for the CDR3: TGTGCCAGCAGGGGCGTAATCCAAAATACCGAGCAGTACTTC. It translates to CASRGVIQNTEQYF.

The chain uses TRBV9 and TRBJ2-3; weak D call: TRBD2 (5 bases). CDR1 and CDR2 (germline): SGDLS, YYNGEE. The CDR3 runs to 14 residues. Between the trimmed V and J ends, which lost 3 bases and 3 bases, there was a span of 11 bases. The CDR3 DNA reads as TGTGCCAGCAGCGCGGGATTCGTGACAGATACGCAGTATTTT. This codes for CASSAGFVTDTQYF.

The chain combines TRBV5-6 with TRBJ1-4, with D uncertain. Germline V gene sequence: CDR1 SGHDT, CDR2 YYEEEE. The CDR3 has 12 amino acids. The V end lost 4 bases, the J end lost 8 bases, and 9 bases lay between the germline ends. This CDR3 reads CASSDFGEKLFF. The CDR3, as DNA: TGTGCCAGCAGCGACTTCGGGGAAAAACTGTTTTTT.

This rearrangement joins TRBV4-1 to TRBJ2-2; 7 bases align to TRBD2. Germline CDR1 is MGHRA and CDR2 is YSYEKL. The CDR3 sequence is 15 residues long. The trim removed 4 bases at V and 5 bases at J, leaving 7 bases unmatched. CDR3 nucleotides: TGCGCCAGCAGCCCTCGGGGGGAGGGAACCGGGGAGCTGTTTTTT. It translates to CASSPRGEGTGELFF.

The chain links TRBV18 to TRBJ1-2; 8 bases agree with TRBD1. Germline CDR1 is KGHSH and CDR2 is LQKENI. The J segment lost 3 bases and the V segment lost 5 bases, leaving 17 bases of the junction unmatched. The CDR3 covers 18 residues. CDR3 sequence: CASSKYVNQGAEYYGYTF. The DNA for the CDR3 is TGTGCCAGCTCAAAGTACGTGAACCAGGGGGCTGAGTACTATGGCTACACCTTC.

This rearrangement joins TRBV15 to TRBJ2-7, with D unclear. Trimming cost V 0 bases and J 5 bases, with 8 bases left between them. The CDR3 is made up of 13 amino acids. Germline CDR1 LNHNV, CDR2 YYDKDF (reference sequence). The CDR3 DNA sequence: TGTGCCACCAGCAGAGATCTTGAGGACGAGCAGTACTTC. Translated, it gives CATSRDLEDEQYF.

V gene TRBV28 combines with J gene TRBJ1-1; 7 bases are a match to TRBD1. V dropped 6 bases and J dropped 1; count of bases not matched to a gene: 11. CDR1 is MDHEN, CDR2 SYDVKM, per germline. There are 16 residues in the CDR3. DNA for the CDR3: TGTGCCAGCAGACGAACCCGACAGGGTACGAACACTGAAGCTTTCTTT. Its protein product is CASRRTRQGTNTEAFF. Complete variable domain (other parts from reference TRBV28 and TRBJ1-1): DVKVTQSSRYLVKRTGEKVFLECVQDMDHENMFWYRQDPGLGLRLIYFSYDVKMKEKGDIPEGYSVSREKKERFSLILESASTNQTSMYLCASRRTRQGTNTEAFFGQGTRLTVV.

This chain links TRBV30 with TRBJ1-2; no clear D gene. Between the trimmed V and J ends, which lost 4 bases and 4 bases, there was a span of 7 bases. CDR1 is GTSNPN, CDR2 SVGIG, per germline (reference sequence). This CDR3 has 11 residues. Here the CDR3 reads CAWIDFYGYTF. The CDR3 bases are TGTGCCTGGATCGACTTCTATGGCTACACCTTC.